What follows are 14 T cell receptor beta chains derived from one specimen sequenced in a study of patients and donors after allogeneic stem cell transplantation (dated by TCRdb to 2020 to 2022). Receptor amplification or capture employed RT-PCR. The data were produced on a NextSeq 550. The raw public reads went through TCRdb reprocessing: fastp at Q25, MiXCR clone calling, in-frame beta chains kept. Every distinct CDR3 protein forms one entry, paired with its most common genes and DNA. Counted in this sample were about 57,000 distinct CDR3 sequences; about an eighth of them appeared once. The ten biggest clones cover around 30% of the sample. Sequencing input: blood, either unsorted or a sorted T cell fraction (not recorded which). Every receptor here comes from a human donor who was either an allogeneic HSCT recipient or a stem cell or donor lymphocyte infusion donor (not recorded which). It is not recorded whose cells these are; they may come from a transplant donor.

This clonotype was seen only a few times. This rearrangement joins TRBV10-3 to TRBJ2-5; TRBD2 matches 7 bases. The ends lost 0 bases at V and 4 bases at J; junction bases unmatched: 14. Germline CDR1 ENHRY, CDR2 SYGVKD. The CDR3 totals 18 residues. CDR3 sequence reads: CAISESTSASVKRETQYF. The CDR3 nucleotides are TGTGCCATCAGTGAGTCTACTAGCGCTAGTGTAAAGCGAGAGACCCAGTACTTC.

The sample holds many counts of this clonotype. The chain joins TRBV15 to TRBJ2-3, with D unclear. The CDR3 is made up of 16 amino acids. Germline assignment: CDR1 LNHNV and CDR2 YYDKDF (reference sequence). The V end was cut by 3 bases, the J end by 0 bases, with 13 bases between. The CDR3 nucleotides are TGTGCCACCAGCAGCTTCGACTGGCGCAGCACAGATACGCAGTATTTT. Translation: CATSSFDWRSTDTQYF. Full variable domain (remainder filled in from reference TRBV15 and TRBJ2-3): DAMVIQNPRYQVTQFGKPVTLSCSQTLNHNVMYWYQQKSSQAPKLLFHYYDKDFNNEADTPDNFQSRRPNTSFCFLDIRSPGLGDTAMYLCATSSFDWRSTDTQYFGPGTRLTVL.

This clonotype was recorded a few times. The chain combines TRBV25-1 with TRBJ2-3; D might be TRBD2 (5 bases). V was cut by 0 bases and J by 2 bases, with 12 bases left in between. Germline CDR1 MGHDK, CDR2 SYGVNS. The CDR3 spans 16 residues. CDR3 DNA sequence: TGTGCCAGCAGTGAATACGAGACTACGAACACAGATACGCAGTATTTT. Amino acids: CASSEYETTNTDTQYF.

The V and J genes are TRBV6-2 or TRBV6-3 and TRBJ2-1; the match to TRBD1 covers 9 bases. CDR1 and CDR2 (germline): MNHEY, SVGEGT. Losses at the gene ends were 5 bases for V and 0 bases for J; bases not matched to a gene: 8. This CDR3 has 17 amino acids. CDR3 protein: CASSRTGATPSYNEQFF. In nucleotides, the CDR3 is TGTGCCAGCAGTAGGACAGGGGCAACACCCTCCTACAATGAGCAGTTCTTC.

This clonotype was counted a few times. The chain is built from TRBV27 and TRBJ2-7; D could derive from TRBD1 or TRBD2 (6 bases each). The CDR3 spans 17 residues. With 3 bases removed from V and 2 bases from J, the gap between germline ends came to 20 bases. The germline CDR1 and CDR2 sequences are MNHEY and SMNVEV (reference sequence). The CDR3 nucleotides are TGTGCCAGCAGTTTTCGGAGGGGGATCTACCTAACCTACGAGCAGTACTTC. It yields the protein CASSFRRGIYLTYEQYF.

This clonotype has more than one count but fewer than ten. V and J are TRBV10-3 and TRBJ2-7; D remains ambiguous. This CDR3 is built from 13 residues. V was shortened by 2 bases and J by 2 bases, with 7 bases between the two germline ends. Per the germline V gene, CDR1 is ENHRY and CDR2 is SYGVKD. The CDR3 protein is CAISEGQPYEQYF. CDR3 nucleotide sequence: TGTGCCATCAGTGAGGGTCAGCCCTACGAGCAGTACTTC.

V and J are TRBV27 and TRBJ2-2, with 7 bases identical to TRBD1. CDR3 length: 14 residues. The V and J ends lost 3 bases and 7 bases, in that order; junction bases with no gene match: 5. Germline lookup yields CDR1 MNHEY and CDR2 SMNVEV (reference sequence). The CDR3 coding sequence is TGTGCCAGCAGTTTCCTACAGGGGATCGGGGAGCTGTTTTTT. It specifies CASSFLQGIGELFF.

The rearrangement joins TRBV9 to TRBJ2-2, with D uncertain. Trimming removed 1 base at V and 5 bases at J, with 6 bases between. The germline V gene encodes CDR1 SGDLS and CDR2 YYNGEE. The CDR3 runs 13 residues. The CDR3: CASSVIQTGELFF. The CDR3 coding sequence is TGTGCCAGCAGCGTAATCCAGACCGGGGAGCTGTTTTTT.

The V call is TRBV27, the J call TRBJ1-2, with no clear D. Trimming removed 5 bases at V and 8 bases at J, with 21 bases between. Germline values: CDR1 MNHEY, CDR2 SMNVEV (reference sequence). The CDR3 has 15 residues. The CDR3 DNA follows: TGTGCCAGCAGTCTACGACTTACGCTTGGTTGGGGCTACACCTTC. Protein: CASSLRLTLGWGYTF.

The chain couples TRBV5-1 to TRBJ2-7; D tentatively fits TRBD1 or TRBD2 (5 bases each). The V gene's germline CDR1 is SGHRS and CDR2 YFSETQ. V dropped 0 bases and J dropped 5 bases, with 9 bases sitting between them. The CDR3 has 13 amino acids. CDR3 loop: CASSLGGFHEQYF. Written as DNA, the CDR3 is TGCGCCAGCAGCTTGGGGGGGTTCCACGAGCAGTACTTC.

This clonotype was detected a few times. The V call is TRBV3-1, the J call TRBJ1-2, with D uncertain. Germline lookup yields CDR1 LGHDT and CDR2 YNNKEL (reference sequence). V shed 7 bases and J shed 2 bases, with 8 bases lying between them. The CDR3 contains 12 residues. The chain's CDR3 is CASTKFNYGYTF. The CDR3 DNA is TGTGCCAGCACGAAGTTCAACTATGGCTACACCTTC.

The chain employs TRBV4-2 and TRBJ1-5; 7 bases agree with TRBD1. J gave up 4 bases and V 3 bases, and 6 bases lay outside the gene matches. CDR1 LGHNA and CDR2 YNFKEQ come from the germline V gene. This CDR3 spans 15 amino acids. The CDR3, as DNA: TGTGCCAGCAGCCACCAAGGGGGCGCGAATCAGCCCCAGCATTTT. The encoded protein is CASSHQGGANQPQHF.

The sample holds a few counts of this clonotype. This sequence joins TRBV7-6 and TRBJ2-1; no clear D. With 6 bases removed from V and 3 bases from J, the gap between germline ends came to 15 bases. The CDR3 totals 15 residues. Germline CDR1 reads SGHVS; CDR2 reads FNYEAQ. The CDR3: CASSLTVDHYNEQFF. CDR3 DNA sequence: TGTGCCAGCAGTCTGACCGTGGACCACTACAATGAGCAGTTCTTC. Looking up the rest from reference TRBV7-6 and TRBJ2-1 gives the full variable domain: GAGVSQSPRYKVTKRGQDVALRCDPISGHVSLYWYRQALGQGPEFLTYFNYEAQQDKSGLPNDRFSAERPEGSISTLTIQRTEQRDSAMYRCASSLTVDHYNEQFFGPGTRLTVL.

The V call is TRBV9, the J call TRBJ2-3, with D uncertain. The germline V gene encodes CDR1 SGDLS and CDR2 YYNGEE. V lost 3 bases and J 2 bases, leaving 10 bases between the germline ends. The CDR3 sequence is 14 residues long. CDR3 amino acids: CASSASPDTDTQYF. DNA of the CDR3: TGTGCCAGCAGCGCCTCCCCTGACACAGATACGCAGTATTTT.